This passage covers 9 T cell receptor beta chains from one sample sequenced in a study of cytomegalovirus exposure and HLA in healthy donors. The PCR employed 60 Vbeta primers together with 13 Jbeta primers. Assay used: immunoSEQ multiplex PCR; TCRdb lists only in-frame clones, some missing. The table shows 130,000 to 150,000 clones, with roughly 82% occurring only once. The sample consisted of PBMCs. These receptors all stem from a male donor in good health and CMV-seronegative.

The J gene is TRBJ1-4, the V gene TRBV11-2; TRBD1 matches 7 bases. This CDR3 has 14 amino acids. Germline assignment: CDR1 SGHAT and CDR2 FQNNGV. V gave up 5 bases and J gave up 5 bases; unmatched junction bases: 5. The CDR3 DNA follows: TGTGCCAGCAGCGCACGACAGGGCAATGAAAAACTGTTTTTT. Translated: CASSARQGNEKLFF.

The rearrangement joins TRBV28 to TRBJ2-5, with a tentative D call TRBD2 (5 bases). The tail of the sequence fits TRBJ2-7 better, so the J call may be wrong. Per germline, CDR1 MDHEN and CDR2 SYDVKM. The CDR3 extends over 14 amino acids. The CDR3 is CASSPSGVIYEQYF. In DNA, the CDR3 is TGTGCCAGCAGCCCGTCCGGGGTGATCTACGAGCAGTACTTC.

The genes are TRBV7-8 and TRBJ1-1, with D possibly TRBD1 on 6 matching bases. V was pared by 5 bases and J by 10 bases, with 20 bases between. The CDR3 is 14 residues long. Germline CDR1 reads SGHVS; CDR2 reads FQNEAQ. This chain's CDR3 is CASSNTAGVTRAFF. As DNA, the CDR3 is TGTGCCAGCAGCAATACCGCAGGGGTAACCAGAGCTTTCTTT. The entire variable domain, with the rest obtained from reference TRBV7-8 and TRBJ1-1, is as follows: GAGVSQSPRYKVAKRGQDVALRCDPISGHVSLFWYQQALGQGPEFLTYFQNEAQLDKSGLPSDRFFAERPEGSVSTLKIQRTQQEDSAVYLCASSNTAGVTRAFFGQGTRLTVV.

J is TRBJ2-3 and V is TRBV18, with D possibly being TRBD2 (7 bases). The CDR3 sequence is 16 residues long. Germline CDR1 reads KGHSH; CDR2 reads LQKENI. The V end was cut by 0 bases, the J end by 4 bases, with 14 bases between. Here the CDR3 reads CASSPPGKGGADTQYF. CDR3 nucleotide sequence: TGTGCCAGCTCACCACCAGGCAAGGGGGGGGCAGATACGCAGTATTTT.

This clone was recorded a few times. The chain uses TRBV12-5 and TRBJ2-1; D call uncertain. Germline lookup yields CDR1 LGHNT and CDR2 FRNRAP. Trimming removed 5 bases from V and 5 bases from J, with 10 bases in between. This CDR3 has 13 amino acids. The DNA of the CDR3 is TGTGCTAGTGGTATATCCGCGGACAATGAGCAGTTCTTC. Encoded protein: CASGISADNEQFF.

The CDR3 region has the DNA TGCGCCAGCAGCCCGACAGCACCCACGAACACCGGGGAGCTGTTTTTT. The encoded protein is CASSPTAPTNTGELFF. The chain carries TRBV5-1 and TRBJ2-2, with D possibly being TRBD1 (5 bases). CDR3 length: 16 amino acids. Germline V CDR1 and CDR2: SGHRS, YFSETQ. V shed 4 bases and J shed 0 bases, with 13 bases lying between them. Variable domain in full (rest from reference TRBV5-1 and TRBJ2-2): KAGVTQTPRYLIKTRGQQVTLSCSPISGHRSVSWYQQTPGQGLQFLFEYFSETQRNKGNFPGRFSGRQFSNSRSEMNVSTLELGDSALYLCASSPTAPTNTGELFFGEGSRLTVL.

The chain is built from TRBV27 and TRBJ2-2; 7 bases are a match to TRBD2. V gave up 5 bases and J gave up 0 bases; unmatched junction bases: 6. Germline CDR1 reads MNHEY; CDR2 reads SMNVEV (reference sequence). The CDR3 has 16 residues. This CDR3 is CASSPVGTTNTGELFF. As DNA, the CDR3 is TGTGCCAGCAGTCCGGTGGGGACTACGAACACCGGGGAGCTGTTTTTT.

The V gene is TRBV6-5, the J gene TRBJ2-3, with 13 nucleotides matching TRBD2. The trim removed 6 bases at V and 10 bases at J, leaving 10 bases unmatched. The CDR3 is 15 residues long. Germline CDR1 reads MNHEY; CDR2 reads SVGAGI. DNA for the CDR3: TGTGCCAGCAGACAACTAGCGGGAGGGCTTCTTCCGCAGTATTTT. Translation gives CASRQLAGGLLPQYF.

This clone was seen just once. The rearrangement links TRBV7-2 to TRBJ1-1; D gene ambiguous. Between the trimmed V and J ends, which lost 0 bases and 5 bases, there was a span of 16 bases. This CDR3 region has 16 residues. Germline CDR1 and CDR2: SGHTA and FQGNSA. The DNA of the CDR3 is TGTGCCAGCAGCTTAGCCGACTCCACGCCGGGGACTGAAGCTTTCTTT. Translation: CASSLADSTPGTEAFF.